One and the same sample provided the 4 T cell receptor beta chains below, sequenced in a study of T cell responses to AZD1222 COVID-19 vaccine. Some clones are missing from TCRdb's copy, which holds only in-frame ones; the method was immunoSEQ multiplex PCR. The data show around 80,000 clones, approximately 90% seen once. Sequenced here: peripheral blood, sampled on day 0 of AZD1222 vaccination. Source of these receptors: an adult in good health.

The chain couples TRBV3-1 (or the pseudogene TRBV3-2) to TRBJ1-1; TRBD1 might be the D (5 bases). V lost 4 bases to trimming and J lost 8 bases, with 8 bases between them. The CDR3 loop spans 11 amino acids. Germline lookup yields CDR1 LGHDT and CDR2 YNNKEL (reference sequence). The DNA of the CDR3 is TGTGCCAGCAGCCGTAGGACAGAAGCTTTCTTT. It translates to CASSRRTEAFF.

The rearrangement uses TRBV5-1 and TRBJ2-5; D remains ambiguous. This CDR3 region has 12 residues. V was shortened by 4 bases and J by 2 bases, with 6 bases between the two germline ends. Germline lookup yields CDR1 SGHRS and CDR2 YFSETQ. The CDR3 coding sequence is TGCGCCAGCAGCGAACAGCAAGAGACCCAGTACTTC. It yields the protein CASSEQQETQYF.

The chain links TRBV7-9 to TRBJ2-1; D is possibly TRBD1 or TRBD2 (6 bases each). Germline V CDR1 and CDR2: SEHNR, FQNEAQ (reference sequence). V lost 2 bases to trimming and J lost 4 bases, with 18 bases between them. The CDR3 spans 17 residues. Written as DNA, the CDR3 is TGTGCCAGCAGCTTAATAGGGGGGCGACGTACTTACAATGAGCAGTTCTTC. It specifies CASSLIGGRRTYNEQFF.

V is TRBV27 and J is TRBJ1-5; possible D gene TRBD1, 5 bases. There are 13 residues in the CDR3. With 6 bases removed from V and 5 bases from J, the gap between germline ends came to 11 bases. Germline values: CDR1 MNHEY, CDR2 SMNVEV (reference sequence). The CDR3 nucleotides are TGTGCCAGCAGGCTCGCCAGGGATCAGCCCCAGCATTTT. Translating gives CASRLARDQPQHF.